This TCR beta chain originates from a study of blood T cell repertoires in COVID-19. Across the study: Sites across the United States, Italy and Spain contributed samples from acute and convalescent COVID-19. T cells, B-cell-depleted T cells, or PBMCs supplied cDNA or gDNA.

The authors' processing: Nucleated cell counts were estimated from reference gene primer amplification. Repertoires were generated with immunoSEQ multiplex PCR, while TCRdb's copy carries only in-frame clones and drops some. The V and J calls and clone size come from that table; D and trimming were worked out from the DNA. Among approximately 230,000 clones, approximately 90% were seen once, and the ten largest hold 3% to 3.5%. Trimming shortened V by 0 bases and J by 4 bases, and 10 bases separated the two germline ends. Looked up from germline, CDR1 is SGHKS and CDR2 is YYEKEE (reference sequence). The CDR3 spans 14 residues.

The sample taken for sequencing was peripheral blood. The chain joins TRBV5-5 to TRBJ1-1, with D perhaps matching TRBD1 (5 bases). The sequence derives from a man between 18 and 29 years old with active or convalescent COVID-19. In DNA, the CDR3 is TGTGCCAGCAGCTTGGCGGAAGGGGTCACTGAAGCTTTCTTT. It codes for CASSLAEGVTEAFF.